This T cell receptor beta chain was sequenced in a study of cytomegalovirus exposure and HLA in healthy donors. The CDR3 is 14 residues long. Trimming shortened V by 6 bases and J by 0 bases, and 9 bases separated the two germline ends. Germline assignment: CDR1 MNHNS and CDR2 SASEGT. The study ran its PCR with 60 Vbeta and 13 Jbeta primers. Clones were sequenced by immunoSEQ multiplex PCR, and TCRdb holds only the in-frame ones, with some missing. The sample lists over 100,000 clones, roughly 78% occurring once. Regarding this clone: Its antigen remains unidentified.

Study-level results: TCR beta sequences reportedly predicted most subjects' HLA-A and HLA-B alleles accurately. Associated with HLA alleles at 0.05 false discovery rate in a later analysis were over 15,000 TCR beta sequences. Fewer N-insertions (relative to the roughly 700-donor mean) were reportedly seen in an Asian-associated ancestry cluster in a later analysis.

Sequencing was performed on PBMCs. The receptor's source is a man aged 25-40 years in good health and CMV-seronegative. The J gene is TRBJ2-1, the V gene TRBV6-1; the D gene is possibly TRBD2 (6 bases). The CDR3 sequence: CASRGGTSYNEQFF. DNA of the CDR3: TGTGCCAGCAGGGGGGGTACCTCCTACAATGAGCAGTTCTTC.